The sequence of this T cell receptor beta chain was determined in a study of cytomegalovirus exposure and HLA in healthy donors. Whereas donors were nominally healthy upon sampling, unrecorded immune exposures were probable. Germline values: CDR1 MNHNS, CDR2 SASEGT. The CDR3 is 12 amino acids. The germline V and J ends were trimmed by 5 bases and 2 bases, with 7 bases remaining between them. Primers included in the PCR were 60 Vbeta and 13 Jbeta primers. Sequencing was performed with immunoSEQ multiplex PCR; in TCRdb, only in-frame clones are kept and a portion is missing. The repertoire has a few hundred thousand clones, approximately 80% of them found once; the top ten carry around 8%. A note on this clone: No antigen is known for it.

Study results and limitations: Both high specificity and high sensitivity reportedly marked the classifier's diagnosis of cytomegalovirus status. Previous analysis showed most TCR beta V segments were productive about 90% or about 30% of the time. Later on, a genetic analysis was performed. It linked a missense variant in DCLRE1C with V- and J-gene trimming of TCR beta.

Material for sequencing was PBMCs. This TCR was sampled from a woman aged 55 to 70 in good health and CMV-seropositive. The chain recombines TRBV6-1 with TRBJ2-7; unclear D gene. Written as DNA, the CDR3 is TGTGCCAGCAGTCCGGTAACCTACGAGCAGTACTTC. Encoded protein: CASSPVTYEQYF.